These 14 T cell receptor beta chains originate from one sample sequenced in a study of tumor-infiltrating lymphocytes in localized non-small cell lung cancer. Libraries were prepared by immunoSEQ multiplex PCR; TCRdb keeps only in-frame clonotypes and omits some of them. The data hold 25,000 or so clones, with approximately 70% observed a single time. Sequenced input: lung tumor tissue. The origin of the receptors is a human donor with non-small cell lung cancer.

The count of this clone is one. The rearrangement uses TRBV9 and TRBJ2-7, with TRBD1 as a possible D gene (5 bases). The CDR3 totals 14 residues. CDR1 is SGDLS and CDR2 is YYNGEE in the germline V gene. V lost 4 bases to trimming and J lost 5 bases, with 16 bases between them. CDR3 region: CASSPALQGDEQYF. The CDR3 DNA reads as TGTGCCAGCAGCCCCGCCCTCCAAGGGGACGAGCAGTACTTC.

This chain joins TRBV28 and TRBJ2-4, with D tentatively TRBD1 or TRBD2 (5 bases each). V lost 5 bases to trimming and J lost 0 bases, with 14 bases between them. The germline V gene has CDR1 MDHEN and CDR2 SYDVKM. CDR3 length: 16 amino acids. In DNA, the CDR3 is TGTGCCAGCAGTCTCGGGACGGCGGTAGCCAAAAACATTCAGTACTTC. This translates into CASSLGTAVAKNIQYF.

This sequence joins TRBV28 and TRBJ2-7, with D maybe TRBD2 (6 bases). V was trimmed by 3 bases and J by 2 bases, leaving 11 bases between them. CDR1 is MDHEN and CDR2 is SYDVKM in the germline V gene. The CDR3 is made up of 14 amino acids. In DNA, the CDR3 is TGTGCCAGCAGTTTCCGGGACTGGACCTACGAGCAGTACTTC. It specifies CASSFRDWTYEQYF.

The chain recombines TRBV2 with TRBJ1-5; 7 bases match TRBD1. Germline trimming cut 5 bases from V and 6 bases from J; bases unmatched to any gene: 7. Germline V gives CDR1 SNHLY, CDR2 FYNNEI. The CDR3 extends over 14 amino acids. For the CDR3, the DNA is TGTGCCAGCAGTCTTGCAGGGGGTAGTCAGCCCCAGCATTTT. It translates to CASSLAGGSQPQHF.

The chain couples TRBV7-9 to TRBJ2-1; D is unclear. The CDR3 length is 15 residues. Deletions cut 1 base from V and 9 bases from J, with 16 bases between. Germline V gives CDR1 SEHNR, CDR2 FQNEAQ (reference sequence). DNA for the CDR3: TGTGCCAGCAGCTTAGGACCTGGAGTCGGTGGTGAGCAGTTCTTC. Its translation: CASSLGPGVGGEQFF.

This clone was observed a few times. The chain uses TRBV7-9 and TRBJ2-1; 11 bases agree with TRBD2. V was clipped by 5 bases and J by 4 bases; unmatched bases: 4. In germline, CDR1 is SEHNR, CDR2 FQNEAQ (reference sequence). The CDR3 spans 15 residues. The CDR3 spells CASSTSGRSYNEQFF. The CDR3 region has the DNA TGTGCCAGCAGCACTAGCGGGAGATCGTACAATGAGCAGTTCTTC.

This chain joins TRBV30 and TRBJ2-7; possible D gene TRBD2, 5 bases. Germline values: CDR1 GTSNPN, CDR2 SVGIG (reference sequence). This CDR3 region has 12 residues. V gave up 0 bases and J gave up 7 bases, with 10 bases separating them. CDR3 sequence reads: CAWSVGGLEQYF. The CDR3 DNA reads as TGTGCCTGGAGTGTAGGAGGTTTGGAGCAGTACTTC. Full variable domain (remainder filled in from reference TRBV30 and TRBJ2-7): SQTIHQWPATLVQPVGSPLSLECTVEGTSNPNLYWYRQAAGRGLQLLFYSVGIGQISSEVPQNLSASRPQDRQFILSSKKLLLSDSGFYLCAWSVGGLEQYFGPGTRLTVT.

The chain links TRBV30 to TRBJ2-1, with 7 bases aligning to TRBD2. V shed 4 bases, J shed 3 bases, and the junction held 6 bases outside the gene matches. Germline V gene lookup returns CDR1 GTSNPN and CDR2 SVGIG (reference sequence). The CDR3 spans 14 residues. This chain's CDR3 is CAWITGGSYNEQFF. In DNA form, the CDR3 reads TGTGCCTGGATTACTGGCGGGAGCTACAATGAGCAGTTCTTC.

The rearrangement uses TRBV5-1 and TRBJ2-5; 8 nucleotides line up with TRBD2. V shed 1 base, J shed 1 base, and the junction held 6 bases outside the gene matches. CDR1 and CDR2 from the germline V gene are SGHRS and YFSETQ. CDR3 length: 16 residues. The CDR3 DNA follows: TGCGCCAGCAGCTTGCGGGGGGGGTCGCGCCAAGAGACCCAGTACTTC. It yields the protein CASSLRGGSRQETQYF.

The chain carries TRBV6-4 and TRBJ1-1; tentatively, D is TRBD1 (5 bases). Germline loops: CDR1 MRHNA, CDR2 SNTAGT. The V and J ends lost 3 bases and 6 bases respectively, with 8 bases between them. The CDR3 loop spans 12 amino acids. This chain's CDR3 is CASSEGEAEAFF. The CDR3 DNA reads as TGTGCCAGCAGTGAAGGGGAGGCTGAAGCTTTCTTT.

The rearrangement uses TRBV7-2 and TRBJ2-3; perhaps TRBD2 as D (5 bases). Germline CDR1 SGHTA, CDR2 FQGNSA. CDR3 length: 13 amino acids. V dropped 7 bases and J dropped 7 bases, with 15 bases sitting between them. CDR3: CASTFGPSNTQYF. The CDR3 DNA reads as TGTGCCAGCACCTTTGGGCCTAGCAATACGCAGTATTTT.

This chain links TRBV28 with TRBJ1-1; possible D gene TRBD1, 5 bases. V shed 8 bases and J shed 11 bases, with 18 bases lying between them. Germline assignment: CDR1 MDHEN and CDR2 SYDVKM. CDR3 length: 12 amino acids. The CDR3 reads CASGLGLKKAFF. The CDR3 nucleotides read TGTGCCAGCGGCCTGGGGCTAAAGAAGGCTTTCTTT. The full variable domain, completed using reference TRBV28 and TRBJ1-1, is DVKVTQSSRYLVKRTGEKVFLECVQDMDHENMFWYRQDPGLGLRLIYFSYDVKMKEKGDIPEGYSVSREKKERFSLILESASTNQTSMYLCASGLGLKKAFFGQGTRLTVV.

This chain connects TRBV28 to TRBJ2-3; D is perhaps TRBD2 (6 bases). The CDR3 has 14 residues. The ends were cut back, 8 bases at V and 2 bases at J, with 14 bases in the middle. Germline V CDR1 and CDR2: MDHEN, SYDVKM. In DNA form, the CDR3 reads TGTGCCAGCGGAGCGGGTGGGCTCACAGATACGCAGTATTTT. It is translated as CASGAGGLTDTQYF.

The V gene is TRBV7-2, the J gene TRBJ2-1, with TRBD1 matching over 9 bases. Germline values: CDR1 SGHTA, CDR2 FQGNSA. J lost 6 bases, V lost 6 bases, and 12 bases had no gene match. The CDR3 is made up of 16 amino acids. For the CDR3, the DNA is TGTGCCAGCAGGTCCGCCCTCGGGACAGGGTCCAATGAGCAGTTCTTC. It codes for CASRSALGTGSNEQFF.